This is a list of T cell receptor beta chains from one sample in a study of shared clonotypes between healthy human individuals. Produced via immunoSEQ multiplex PCR; TCRdb's table is partial and in-frame only. The top ten clones hold less than 11% of a sample with 330,000 or so clones, around 70% of them seen once. Sequencing input: memory CD4+ T cells sorted from blood. The receptors derive from a man aged 25 to 40 in good health. Both conserved end residues are part of each CDR3.

TRBJ1-1,TRBV11-3,CASSLAVGTEAFF
TRBJ2-7,TRBV5-1,CASSFNRGLGEQYF
TRBJ2-1,TRBV11-1,CASSLGDPTVGEQFF
TRBJ2-1,TRBV18,CASSPVGIEQFF
TRBJ1-1,TRBV7-9,CASSLTSRMNTEAFF
TRBJ2-1,TRBV14,CASSQLSGSGIEQFF
TRBJ2-7,TRBV2,CASSAQVFEQYF
TRBJ1-3,TRBV5-1,CASSPIRPGNTGNTIYF
TRBJ2-3,TRBV5-4,CASSRSTGGRTDTQYF
TRBJ1-1,TRBV7-9,CASSLKARGTEAFF
TRBJ2-1,TRBV18,CASSPKTSGRFSGQFF
TRBJ2-7,TRBV11-3,CASSLASGNYEQYF
TRBJ1-6,TRBV7-2,CASSLWSGTNSPLHF
TRBJ2-3,TRBV29-1,CSVMRATDTQYF
TRBJ2-7,TRBV28,CASSLIGGDEQYF
TRBJ2-3,TRBV7-2,CASSFNWRADTQYF
TRBJ2-7,TRBV7-2,CASSPSGRGYEQYF
TRBJ2-5,TRBV7-2,CASSWNRGKETQYF
TRBJ1-2,TRBV7-2,CASSYAGTGSGYTF
TRBJ1-3,TRBV25-1,CASSATGGSGNTIYF
TRBJ2-5,TRBV6-1,CASARSLHLETQYF
TRBJ2-2,TRBV10-1,CAANPRLRRRNTGELFF
TRBJ2-5,TRBV18,CASSRGLAFGETQYF
TRBJ2-2,TRBV28,CASSRRLAGGSTGELFF
TRBJ2-3,TRBV25-1,CASREGTDTQYF
TRBJ2-3,TRBV6-5,CASSYSNTPPTDTQYF
TRBJ1-1,TRBV30,CARGTGYLGTEAFF
TRBJ1-1,TRBV4-3,CASSRYSGGDYFF
TRBJ1-2,TRBV10-2,CASSGGLTNYGYTF
TRBJ1-2,TRBV19,CASSTGDLYGYTF
TRBJ1-1,TRBV6-1,CASKTGGRNTEAFF
TRBJ2-2,TRBV6-5,CATTGGIGELFF
TRBJ1-4,TRBV30,CAWSPTLREKLFF
TRBJ2-3,TRBV11-2,CASSLVPTDTQYF
TRBJ2-4,TRBV7-8,CASSLGTIAKNIQYF